The 23 T cell receptor beta chains below come from one sample, sequenced in a study of shared clonotypes between healthy human individuals. Method: immunoSEQ multiplex PCR; TCRdb's copy keeps in-frame clones and lacks some. Found here are over a million clones, about 80% of them singletons; the top ten hold 1.4%. The specimen was memory CD4+ T cells sorted from blood. The subset was: CD45RA-negative fraction. These receptors all come from a young man in good health.

The rearrangement uses TRBV7-9 and TRBJ2-7; 9 nucleotides agree with TRBD1. Germline assignment: CDR1 SEHNR and CDR2 FQNEAQ (reference sequence). J was trimmed by 6 bases and V by 6 bases; bases with no gene match: 9. The CDR3 sequence is 14 residues long. This CDR3 is CASSAGTGSAEQYF. CDR3 DNA: TGTGCCAGCAGTGCCGGGACAGGGAGCGCCGAGCAGTACTTC.

The chain combines TRBV2 with TRBJ2-7, with D possibly matching TRBD2 (5 bases). The CDR3 extends over 14 amino acids. Germline CDR1 reads SNHLY; CDR2 reads FYNNEI. The ends were cut back, 5 bases at V and 2 bases at J, with 13 bases in the middle. The CDR3 DNA reads as TGTGCCAGCAGTAGGGAAGAGGGAACCTACGAGCAGTACTTC. Residues: CASSREEGTYEQYF.

The V gene is TRBV7-8, the J gene TRBJ1-2, with D uncertain. V was clipped by 5 bases and J by 3 bases, with 10 bases between them. Germline V gene lookup returns CDR1 SGHVS and CDR2 FQNEAQ. This CDR3 has 13 amino acids. The CDR3 loop reads CASSQRGDYGYTF. The CDR3 DNA follows: TGTGCCAGCAGCCAAAGAGGAGACTATGGCTACACCTTC.

This clone was seen only a few times. V usage is TRBV25-1 and J usage is TRBJ1-1; D gene uncertain. The CDR3 is made up of 11 amino acids. Germline CDR1 is MGHDK and CDR2 is SYGVNS. V was cut by 7 bases and J by 4 bases, with 7 bases left in between. CDR3 loop: CASIDGTEAFF. In nucleotides, the CDR3 is TGTGCCAGCATAGACGGCACTGAAGCTTTCTTT.

The chain links TRBV5-4 to TRBJ1-2; D gene uncertain. This CDR3 spans 14 amino acids. Trimming took 5 bases from V and 5 from J, leaving 16 bases between them. CDR1 and CDR2 (germline): SGHNT, YYREEE (reference sequence). The DNA of the CDR3 is TGTGCCAGCAGACTACTGGGCGGAATTTATGGCTACACCTTC. This codes for CASRLLGGIYGYTF. Full variable domain (outside the CDR3, taken from reference TRBV5-4 and TRBJ1-2): ETGVTQSPTHLIKTRGQQVTLRCSSQSGHNTVSWYQQALGQGPQFIFQYYREEENGRGNFPPRFSGLQFPNYSSELNVNALELDDSALYLCASRLLGGIYGYTFGSGTRLTVV.

This chain links TRBV2 with TRBJ2-5, with TRBD2 matching over 7 bases. The CDR3 is made up of 16 amino acids. V was clipped by 5 bases and J by 6 bases; unmatched bases: 15. Germline CDR1 reads SNHLY; CDR2 reads FYNNEI. In DNA, the CDR3 is TGTGCCAGCAGTCCGGGAGGAAGCGGGATGTGGCAGACCCAGTACTTC. This translates into CASSPGGSGMWQTQYF.

This clone appeared a few times. V is TRBV13 and J is TRBJ1-2, with a weak D call TRBD1 (6 bases). Germline V gene sequence: CDR1 PRHDT, CDR2 FYEKMQ (reference sequence). The CDR3 has 16 amino acids. Between the trimmed V and J ends, which lost 0 bases and 3 bases, there was a span of 14 bases. This CDR3 is CASSLGGSGVYYGYTF. As DNA, the CDR3 is TGTGCCAGCAGCTTAGGCGGTTCAGGGGTCTACTATGGCTACACCTTC. Supplemented by reference TRBV13 and TRBJ1-2, the full variable domain reads AAGVIQSPRHLIKEKRETATLKCYPIPRHDTVYWYQQGPGQDPQFLISFYEKMQSDKGSIPDRFSAQQFSDYHSELNMSSLELGDSALYFCASSLGGSGVYYGYTFGSGTRLTVV.

This chain joins TRBV6-5 and TRBJ2-1; D might be TRBD2 (7 bases). V lost 0 bases, J lost 10 bases, and 16 bases lay in between. Germline values: CDR1 MNHEY, CDR2 SVGAGI. CDR3 length: 15 residues. The CDR3 DNA follows: TGTGCCAGCAGTTACTCGATCTCTACGGGGGGCGAGCAGTTCTTC. Translation: CASSYSISTGGEQFF.

At least ten counts were recorded for this clone. The V and J genes are TRBV4-1 and TRBJ1-4, with D unclear. Germline-derived CDR1 and CDR2 are MGHRA and YSYEKL. The germline V and J ends were trimmed by 2 bases and 7 bases, with 5 bases remaining between them. The CDR3 has 12 residues. The CDR3: CASSQKGEKLFF. The DNA of the CDR3 is TGCGCCAGCAGCCAAAAGGGTGAAAAACTGTTTTTT.

V gene TRBV9 combines with J gene TRBJ2-2; 7 bases map to TRBD1. The V segment lost 4 bases and the J segment 2 bases; nucleotides outside the gene matches: 5. In germline, CDR1 is SGDLS, CDR2 YYNGEE. The CDR3 consists of 15 residues. Here the CDR3 reads CASSLQGTNTGELFF. CDR3 DNA: TGTGCCAGCAGCTTACAGGGGACAAACACCGGGGAGCTGTTTTTT. The full variable domain, in which reference TRBV9 and TRBJ2-2 provide the parts outside the CDR3, is DSGVTQTPKHLITATGQRVTLRCSPRSGDLSVYWYQQSLDQGLQFLIQYYNGEERAKGNILERFSAQQFPDLHSELNLSSLELGDSALYFCASSLQGTNTGELFFGEGSRLTVL.

J is TRBJ1-3 and V is TRBV2; D is perhaps TRBD1 (5 bases). The CDR3 runs to 14 residues. Trimming removed 10 bases at V and 4 bases at J, with 17 bases between. Per germline, CDR1 SNHLY and CDR2 FYNNEI. This CDR3 reads CATRGGHSGNTIYF. CDR3 sequence (DNA): TGTGCCACGAGGGGAGGGCACTCAGGAAACACCATATATTTT.

This sequence joins TRBV7-2 and TRBJ1-6; D is unresolved. Trimming shortened V by 1 base and J by 6 bases, and 10 bases separated the two germline ends. Germline CDR1 SGHTA, CDR2 FQGNSA. This CDR3 is built from 15 residues. The DNA for the CDR3 is TGTGCCAGCAGCTTAGGGCTGGGGTCTAATTCACCCCTCCACTTT. Protein product: CASSLGLGSNSPLHF.

The J gene is TRBJ2-1, the V gene TRBV5-1; 8 nucleotides match TRBD2. The CDR3 extends over 13 amino acids. Looked up from germline, CDR1 is SGHRS and CDR2 is YFSETQ. Trimming cost V 2 bases and J 10 bases; bases outside gene matches: 5. This chain's CDR3 is CASSLDKRGEQFF. For the CDR3, the DNA is TGCGCCAGCAGCTTAGATAAGCGGGGGGAGCAGTTCTTC.

This chain's CDR3 is CASSLALGLAGGRSNIQYF. For the CDR3, the DNA is TGTGCCAGCAGCTTAGCGTTAGGACTAGCGGGGGGGCGCTCAAACATTCAGTACTTC. This chain uses TRBV7-2 with TRBJ2-4; 15 bases line up with TRBD2. V gave up 0 bases and J gave up 6 bases; unmatched junction bases: 9. The CDR3 has 19 residues. Germline-derived CDR1 and CDR2 are SGHTA and FQGNSA.

The chain's CDR3 is CASRIAGGSTDTQYF. In DNA, the CDR3 is TGTGCCAGCAGAATAGCGGGGGGAAGCACAGATACGCAGTATTTT. V and J are TRBV2 and TRBJ2-3, with 10 bases fitting TRBD2. The CDR3 contains 15 residues. Germline V gene data show CDR1 as SNHLY and CDR2 as FYNNEI. V lost 6 bases, J lost 0 bases, and 3 bases stayed unmatched.

There are many counts of this clone. V gene TRBV19 combines with J gene TRBJ2-7; 7 bases are a match to TRBD2. CDR1 is LNHDA and CDR2 is SQIVND in the germline V gene (reference sequence). Trimming took 10 bases from V and 6 from J; bases not matched to a gene: 18. This CDR3 is built from 15 residues. The CDR3 loop is CATGSGLAATSEQYF. DNA for the CDR3: TGTGCCACGGGTTCAGGGCTAGCGGCCACCTCCGAGCAGTACTTC.

V and J are TRBV7-2 and TRBJ2-5; unclear D gene. Germline loops: CDR1 SGHTA, CDR2 FQGNSA. The CDR3 loop spans 16 amino acids. V gave up 5 bases and J gave up 0 bases, with 16 bases separating them. CDR3 in DNA: TGTGCCAGCAGCCGAGAACCCGGTCGGTACCAAGAGACCCAGTACTTC. It is translated as CASSREPGRYQETQYF.

The chain recombines TRBV18 with TRBJ2-1; possibly TRBD1 for D (6 bases). This CDR3 region has 15 residues. The germline gives CDR1 KGHSH, CDR2 LQKENI. Trimming shortened V by 6 bases and J by 6 bases, and 18 bases separated the two germline ends. The CDR3 DNA sequence: TGTGCCAGCTCCCCAGGGGCCCAGGAGGTCAATGAGCAGTTCTTC. Protein sequence: CASSPGAQEVNEQFF.

There are a few counts of this clone. This chain links TRBV5-6 with TRBJ2-5; D may be TRBD2 (5 bases). CDR3 length equals 14 residues. The V and J ends lost 6 bases and 3 bases respectively, with 15 bases between them. Germline V gene lookup returns CDR1 SGHDT and CDR2 YYEEEE. CDR3 DNA sequence: TGTGCCAGCACCTCCCGGACTCATAAAGAGACCCAGTACTTC. This sequence encodes CASTSRTHKETQYF. The whole variable domain, remainder taken from reference TRBV5-6 and TRBJ2-5, is DAGVTQSPTHLIKTRGQQVTLRCSPKSGHDTVSWYQQALGQGPQFIFQYYEEEERQRGNFPDRFSGHQFPNYSSELNVNALLLGDSALYLCASTSRTHKETQYFGPGTRLLVL.

The chain employs TRBV5-1 and TRBJ1-1; tentatively, D is TRBD1 (6 bases). The CDR3 consists of 15 residues. From germline, CDR1 is SGHRS and CDR2 YFSETQ. V gave up 2 bases and J gave up 1 base, with 12 bases separating them. The DNA for the CDR3 is TGCGCCAGCAGCTTCGCCGGGGGCCCGAACACTGAAGCTTTCTTT. Its protein is CASSFAGGPNTEAFF.

A word on this clone: Distinct nucleotide sequences in the sample also encode this CDR3. V and J are TRBV2 and TRBJ1-6; D gene uncertain. Per the germline V gene, CDR1 is SNHLY and CDR2 is FYNNEI. The CDR3 runs 15 residues. Deletions cut 2 bases from V and 0 bases from J, with 5 bases between. CDR3: CASSERSSYNSPLHF. The CDR3 region has the DNA TGTGCCAGCAGTGAACGGTCCTCCTATAATTCACCCCTCCACTTT.

As regards this clone: In the same sample, other DNA sequences code for this CDR3. This chain connects TRBV9 to TRBJ2-3; no clear D. Trimming left V 0 bases short and J 0 bases short, with 5 bases between. Per germline, CDR1 SGDLS and CDR2 YYNGEE. The CDR3 is 14 residues long. CDR3 protein: CASSVVGSTDTQYF. The CDR3 coding sequence is TGTGCCAGCAGCGTAGTTGGTAGCACAGATACGCAGTATTTT.

V gene TRBV28 combines with J gene TRBJ1-2; possible D gene TRBD1, 6 bases. Trimming took off 4 bases at V and 4 bases at J, with 7 bases between the two ends. Per germline, CDR1 MDHEN and CDR2 SYDVKM. The CDR3 covers 12 residues. The CDR3 loop reads CASSSGAYGYTF. The DNA of the CDR3 is TGTGCCAGCAGTTCGGGGGCCTATGGCTACACCTTC.